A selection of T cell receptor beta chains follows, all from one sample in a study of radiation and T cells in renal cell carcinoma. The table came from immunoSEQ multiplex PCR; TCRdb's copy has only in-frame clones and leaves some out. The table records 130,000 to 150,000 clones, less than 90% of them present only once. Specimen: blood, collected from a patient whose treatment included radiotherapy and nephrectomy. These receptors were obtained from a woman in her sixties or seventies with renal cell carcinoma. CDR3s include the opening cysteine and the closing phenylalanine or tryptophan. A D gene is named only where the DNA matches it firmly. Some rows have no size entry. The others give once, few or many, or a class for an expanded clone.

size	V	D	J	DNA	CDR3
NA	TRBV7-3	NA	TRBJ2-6	TGTGCCAGCAGCCCGTCATCTGGGGCCAACGTCCTGACTTTC	CASSPSSGANVLTF
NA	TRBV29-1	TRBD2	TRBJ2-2	TGCAGCGTGGGGGGGAGCGCCCTGAACACCGGGGAGCTGTTTTTT	CSVGGSALNTGELFF
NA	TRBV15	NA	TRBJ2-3	TGTGCCACCAGCAGAGAAGGACTGTCTACAGATACGCAGTATTTT	CATSREGLSTDTQYF
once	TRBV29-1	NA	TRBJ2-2	TGCAGCGGCACGAGGGGCGCGGGCACCGGGGAGCTGTTTTTT	CSGTRGAGTGELFF
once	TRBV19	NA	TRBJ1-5	TGTGCCAGTAGTAAGGGGGTAGGAGGCGTCTATAGCAATCAGCCCCAGCATTTT	CASSKGVGGVYSNQPQHF
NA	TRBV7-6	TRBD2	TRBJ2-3	TGTGCCAGCAGCTTAGTGAGTAGCGGGGGGCCTAGCACAGATACGCAGTATTTT	CASSLVSSGGPSTDTQYF
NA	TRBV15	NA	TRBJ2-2	TGTGCCACCAGCAGAGAAGGTAGCTCCACCGGGGAGCTGTTTTTT	CATSREGSSTGELFF
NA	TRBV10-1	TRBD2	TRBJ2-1	TGCGCCAGCAGCCTCAAACTAGCGGGGTCGATCTACAATGAGCAGTTCTTC	CASSLKLAGSIYNEQFF
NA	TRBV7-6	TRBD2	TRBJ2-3	TGTGCCAGCAGCGGAGGACTAGCGGGGGGGCCCAGTGGCACAGATACGCAGTATTTT	CASSGGLAGGPSGTDTQYF
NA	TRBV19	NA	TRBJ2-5	TGTGCCAGTAGTAGCCAAACCCAAGAGACCCAGTACTTC	CASSSQTQETQYF
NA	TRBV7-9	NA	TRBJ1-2	TGTGCCAGCAGCTCCATTCGCGGGGCGATTACCTATGGCTACACCTTC	CASSSIRGAITYGYTF
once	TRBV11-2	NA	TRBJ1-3	TGTGCCAGCAGCTTAGATCTACAGAGCTCTGGAAACACCATATATTTT	CASSLDLQSSGNTIYF
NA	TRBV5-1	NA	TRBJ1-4	TGCGCCAGCAGCTTTGGAGAACGCTTTAATGAAAAACTGTTTTTT	CASSFGERFNEKLFF